The 18 T cell receptor beta chains in this list originate from one sample, sequenced in a study of T cells after yellow fever vaccination. TCRdb ran MiXCR on the 5' RACE reads and lists one entry per CDR3 protein. The sample holds about 160,000 distinct CDR3 sequences, 6% to 7.5% seen once. Sequencing used CD4+ T cells sorted from PBMCs, obtained 4 to 5 days after the first yellow fever vaccination. All receptors derive from a man younger than 30 who received the YFV17D yellow fever vaccine.

Many counts were recorded for this clonotype. The V and J genes are TRBV12-3 or TRBV12-4 and TRBJ1-2; the match to TRBD1 covers 7 bases. The V and J ends lost 5 bases and 6 bases, in that order; junction bases with no gene match: 9. The CDR3 contains 14 residues. CDR3 sequence (DNA): TGTGCCAGCAGTCCGTGGACAGGCGACCATGGCTACACCTTC. Amino acid sequence: CASSPWTGDHGYTF.

In this sample, this clonotype turned up many times. The chain recombines TRBV18 with TRBJ1-2; D uncertain. The germline gives CDR1 KGHSH, CDR2 LQKENI. The V and J ends lost 3 bases and 8 bases respectively, with 22 bases between them. The CDR3 spans 16 residues. The CDR3 spells CASSPDGSAPTGGYTF. CDR3 coding DNA: TGTGCCAGCTCACCTGACGGCTCGGCACCCACGGGGGGCTACACCTTC.

The sample holds a few counts of this clonotype. The chain carries TRBV20-1 and TRBJ2-3, with D perhaps matching TRBD2 (7 bases). The V gene's germline CDR1 is DFQATT and CDR2 SNEGSKA (reference sequence). The CDR3 length is 15 residues. V was cut by 0 bases and J by 6 bases, with 16 bases left in between. CDR3 coding DNA: TGCAGTGCTAGAGATTCGGGGGGCGCGGGTGATACGCAGTATTTT. This encodes CSARDSGGAGDTQYF.

This chain links TRBV6-1 with TRBJ1-6; D remains ambiguous. The CDR3 sequence is 15 residues long. Trimming pared 2 bases from V and 10 bases from J, leaving 15 bases between. Germline CDR1 reads MNHNS; CDR2 reads SASEGT. The CDR3 nucleotides read TGTGCCAGCAGTGAATCTTACCCATCCCGGTCACCCCTCCACTTT. Residues: CASSESYPSRSPLHF.

Many counts were recorded for this clonotype. The chain carries TRBV6-1 and TRBJ1-1; 8 nucleotides align to TRBD1. The germline gives CDR1 MNHNS, CDR2 SASEGT. The V gene end was trimmed by 7 bases and the J gene end by 5 bases; junction bases not matched to a gene: 12. The CDR3 runs to 15 residues. CDR3 loop: CASTDRGLTGTEAFF. The DNA of the CDR3 is TGTGCCAGCACCGACAGGGGACTGACGGGGACTGAAGCTTTCTTT.

In this sample, this clonotype turned up many times. V gene TRBV4-3 combines with J gene TRBJ1-1; no reliable D call. The germline V gene encodes CDR1 LGHNA and CDR2 YSLEER. V lost 1 base and J 1 base, leaving 7 bases between the germline ends. The CDR3 sequence is 14 residues long. This CDR3 is CASSQVVRNTEAFF. The CDR3 DNA follows: TGCGCCAGCAGCCAAGTGGTGAGGAACACTGAAGCTTTCTTT.

CDR3 region: CASRRQLQDTQYF. CDR3 DNA: TGTGCCAGCAGGAGGCAGCTCCAGGATACGCAGTATTTT. V and J are TRBV6-1 and TRBJ2-3; D gene ambiguous. The CDR3 spans 13 residues. Trimming removed 6 bases at V and 6 bases at J, with 13 bases between. Germline V gene sequence: CDR1 MNHNS, CDR2 SASEGT.

The chain is built from TRBV7-2 and TRBJ2-5, with D possibly matching TRBD2 (5 bases). Germline CDR1 and CDR2: SGHTA and FQGNSA. Deletions cut 1 base from V and 2 bases from J, with 11 bases between. This CDR3 has 15 residues. The CDR3 region has the DNA TGTGCCAGCAGCTTAGGTGGGTCGGGGCAAGAGACCCAGTACTTC. Its translation is CASSLGGSGQETQYF.

The table lists this clonotype with many counts. The CDR3: CASSSGLIETQYF. CDR3 in DNA: TGTGCCAGCAGTTCGGGACTTATAGAGACCCAGTACTTC. V is TRBV6-2 or TRBV6-3 and J is TRBJ2-5; D is perhaps TRBD2 (6 bases). This CDR3 has 13 residues. V lost 4 bases to trimming and J lost 4 bases, with 10 bases between them. The germline gives CDR1 MNHEY, CDR2 SVGEGT.

This clonotype has at least ten counts. The genes are TRBV18 and TRBJ2-7; D may be TRBD1 or TRBD2 (5 bases each). V was cut by 5 bases and J by 4 bases, with 15 bases left in between. The CDR3 consists of 14 residues. Germline V lookup: CDR1 KGHSH, CDR2 LQKENI. The CDR3 reads CASSSREGTYEQYV. CDR3 bases: TGTGCCAGCTCATCCCGCGAAGGGACGTACGAGCAGTACGTC.

The sample holds a few counts of this clonotype. J is TRBJ1-2 and V is TRBV7-2; maybe TRBD1 (6 bases). This CDR3 is built from 13 residues. V was trimmed by 5 bases and J by 6 bases, leaving 13 bases between them. CDR1 is SGHTA and CDR2 is FQGNSA in the germline V gene. The CDR3 reads CASSATGVHGYTF. In DNA form, the CDR3 reads TGTGCCAGCAGCGCGACAGGTGTTCATGGCTACACCTTC.

This clonotype was picked up one time. Because the CDR3 is missing its conserved closing phenylalanine or tryptophan, this is likely a read error. V gene TRBV5-1 combines with J gene TRBJ1-4, with TRBD1 as a possible D gene (6 bases). Trimming pared 1 base from V and 2 bases from J, leaving 12 bases between. The germline gives CDR1 SGHRS, CDR2 YFSETQ. There are 16 residues in the CDR3. The CDR3 DNA reads TGCGCCAGCAGCTTGCCGGCCGGGGGCACTAATGAAAAACTGTTTTAT. Translating it yields CASSLPAGGTNEKLFY.

This clonotype was seen only a few times. This chain uses TRBV7-7 with TRBJ2-5; D perhaps matches TRBD2 (5 bases). Looked up from germline, CDR1 is SSHAT and CDR2 is FNYEAQ (reference sequence). V lost 5 bases and J lost 9, with 16 bases in between. The length of the CDR3 is 13 residues. CDR3 sequence reads: CASSPTFEEAQYF. The DNA of the CDR3 is TGTGCCAGCAGCCCTACTTTTGAGGAGGCCCAGTACTTC.

This clonotype was seen more than once but under ten times. The chain couples TRBV7-2 to TRBJ2-6; tentatively, D is TRBD1 (6 bases). V lost 5 bases to trimming and J lost 4 bases, with 9 bases between them. Per germline, CDR1 SGHTA and CDR2 FQGNSA. The CDR3 covers 14 residues. The CDR3 loop is CASSVDRGANVLTF. CDR3 nucleotides: TGTGCCAGCAGCGTAGACAGGGGGGCCAACGTCCTGACTTTC.

This clonotype appeared many times. The V and J genes are TRBV20-1 and TRBJ2-7, with TRBD1 matching 7 bases. The length of the CDR3 is 12 residues. Germline CDR1 reads DFQATT; CDR2 reads SNEGSKA (reference sequence). Losses at the gene ends were 4 bases for V and 1 base for J; bases not matched to a gene: 1. The DNA for the CDR3 is TGCAGTGCTATGGGACAGTCCTACGAGCAGTACTTC. It is translated as CSAMGQSYEQYF.

This clonotype was seen ten or more times. The chain has TRBV15 and TRBJ2-5; D is unresolved. The V gene lost 0 bases and the J gene lost 5 bases, with 4 bases spanning the gap. In germline, CDR1 is LNHNV, CDR2 YYDKDF (reference sequence). This CDR3 comprises 12 residues. In DNA, the CDR3 is TGTGCCACCAGCAGAGATGTGGAGACCCAGTACTTC. Translated, it gives CATSRDVETQYF.

The CDR3 is CASSPVTGVRTDTQYF. CDR3 nucleotides: TGTGCCAGCTCACCCGTAACAGGGGTTCGCACAGATACGCAGTATTTT. The chain has TRBV18 and TRBJ2-3, with 7 positions matching TRBD1. The V gene's germline CDR1 is KGHSH and CDR2 LQKENI. The CDR3 loop spans 16 amino acids. V shed 3 bases, J shed 1 base, and the junction held 7 bases outside the gene matches.

Points on this clonotype: A much larger clone lies one base from this, so it may be a read error. This sequence joins TRBV7-2 and TRBJ2-5; D may be TRBD1 (5 bases). The CDR3 totals 15 residues. Germline V gives CDR1 SGHTA, CDR2 FQGNSA. The V end lost 5 bases, the J end lost 5 bases, and 18 bases lay between the germline ends. The CDR3 DNA is TGTGCCAGCAGCCGACAGCAGATCCTCGGGGAGACCCAGTACTTC. Amino acid sequence: CASSRQQILGETQYF. The complete variable domain, with remaining parts taken from reference TRBV7-2 and TRBJ2-5, reads GAGVSQSPSNKVTEKGKDVELRCDPISGHTALYWYRQSLGQGLEFLIYFQGNSAPDKSGLPSDRFSAERTGGSVSTLTIQRTQQEDSAVYLCASSRQQILGETQYFGPGTRLLVL.